The clone carrying this T cell receptor beta chain was seen more than once but under ten times. The data derive from a study of blood T cell repertoires in COVID-19. Study-level background: COVID-19 samples collected from the United States, Italy and Spain covered acute and convalescent phases.

Assay used: immunoSEQ multiplex PCR; TCRdb lists only in-frame clones, some missing. The table has 350,000 to 500,000 clones, more than 70% seen once. Individuals drawn from around 25 US areas were about 18 to 95 years old. Cohorts were based on clinical histories the participants reported. No more than 2 weeks before study entry, exposed participants had met a case of COVID-19. CDR1 LGHDT and CDR2 YNNKEL come from the germline V gene (reference sequence). V dropped 4 bases and J dropped 6 bases, with 10 bases sitting between them. This CDR3 is 13 amino acids long. The TCR originated in a woman aged 18-29 years who had been exposed to COVID-19. The genes are TRBV3-1 (or the pseudogene TRBV3-2) and TRBJ2-1, with a tentative D call TRBD1 (5 bases). Specimen: PBMCs or T cells enriched from blood (not recorded which). In DNA, the CDR3 is TGTGCCAGCAGCCGACGACAGTCCAATGAGCAGTTCTTC. Encoded protein: CASSRRQSNEQFF.